The next 9 T cell receptor beta chains were all read from a single sample in a study of breast tumors, draining lymph nodes, adjacent tissues. The lymph nodes were axillary draining lymph nodes from breast cancer patients. TCRdb used MiXCR to reprocess the multiplex PCR reads, holding one entry per CDR3 protein. Of about 230,000 distinct CDR3 sequences in the sample, less than 40% were seen once. Sequencing input: axillary lymph node tissue. These receptors originate from a female donor with breast cancer. Some clones in this sample may be carry-over from other donors' samples.

This chain uses TRBV6-6 with TRBJ2-3; perhaps TRBD2 as D (5 bases). Per the germline V gene, CDR1 is MNHNY and CDR2 is SVGAGI (reference sequence). The length of the CDR3 is 11 residues. Trimming cost V 7 bases and J 8 bases, with 10 bases left between them. CDR3 sequence (DNA): TGTGCCAGCAAGCTTGGAGGTACGCAGTATTTT. It specifies CASKLGGTQYF.

This clonotype occurred many times. The chain combines TRBV7-2 with TRBJ2-3, with a weak D call TRBD1 (5 bases). The CDR3 has 15 amino acids. Trimming stripped 2 bases from V and 3 bases from J, with 12 bases between. The germline gives CDR1 SGHTA, CDR2 FQGNSA. In DNA form, the CDR3 reads TGTGCCAGCAGCTTACACCAGGGTGGGACAGATACGCAGTATTTT. Amino acid sequence: CASSLHQGGTDTQYF.

Worth noting for this clonotype: One base away lies a much larger clone, so this may be a sequencing read error. The chain joins TRBV20-1 to TRBJ2-6; 9 nucleotides agree with TRBD1. Germline V gene data show CDR1 as DFQATT and CDR2 as SNEGSKA (reference sequence). With 7 bases clipped from V and 6 bases from J, the junction kept 13 bases outside the gene matches. The CDR3 sequence is 16 residues long. The CDR3 is CSGETGGTAAANVLTF. The CDR3 DNA reads as TGCAGTGGAGAGACAGGGGGAACCGCTGCGGCCAACGTCCTGACTTTC.

Ten or more counts support this clonotype. The chain combines TRBV5-4 with TRBJ1-2, with a tentative D call TRBD1 (5 bases). The CDR3 has 15 residues. Between the trimmed V and J ends, which lost 5 bases and 4 bases, there was a span of 18 bases. CDR1 is SGHNT and CDR2 is YYREEE in the germline V gene (reference sequence). As DNA, the CDR3 is TGTGCCAGCAGTTTCTCGGGGGAAAGGGGCTATGGCTACACCTTC. The encoded protein is CASSFSGERGYGYTF.

Concerning this clonotype: A clone one base away is much larger, so this may be a read error. The V and J genes are TRBV11-2 and TRBJ2-1; the match to TRBD2 covers 8 bases. The CDR3 extends over 16 amino acids. Germline CDR1 is SGHAT and CDR2 is FQNNGV. For the CDR3, the DNA is TGTACCAGCAGCCCATTGGGTAGCGGGATCGGGAATGAGCAGTTCTTC. The encoded protein is CTSSPLGSGIGNEQFF.

This clonotype was recorded at least ten times. V is TRBV7-3 and J is TRBJ2-2; D is unclear. Germline values: CDR1 SGHTA, CDR2 FQGTGA. The CDR3 extends over 14 amino acids. The V and J ends lost 0 bases and 1 base respectively, with 3 bases between them. CDR3 DNA sequence: TGTGCCAGCAGCTTAACCGGGAACACCGGGGAGCTGTTTTTT. Its protein is CASSLTGNTGELFF.

Ten or more counts support this clonotype. V gene TRBV10-2 combines with J gene TRBJ2-2; 8 nucleotides line up with TRBD2. The V segment lost 6 bases and the J segment 6 bases; nucleotides outside the gene matches: 9. Germline CDR1 is WSHSY and CDR2 is SAAADI. This CDR3 spans 15 amino acids. CDR3: CASRGEASGSGELFF. The CDR3 coding sequence is TGCGCCAGCAGAGGAGAGGCTAGCGGGTCCGGGGAGCTGTTTTTT.

This clonotype has only one observation. The gene calls are TRBV24-1 and TRBJ1-4, with a weak D call TRBD1 (6 bases). Germline CDR1 and CDR2: KGHDR and SFDVKD. This CDR3 is 15 amino acids long. The V end lost 4 bases, the J end lost 7 bases, and 15 bases lay between the germline ends. In DNA, the CDR3 is TGTGCCACCAGTGACCCGCAGGGGTCGGTTGAAAAACTGTTTTTT. Its protein is CATSDPQGSVEKLFF.

This clonotype appeared a few times. V gene TRBV13 combines with J gene TRBJ1-1, with a tentative D call TRBD1 (5 bases). The germline gives CDR1 PRHDT, CDR2 FYEKMQ (reference sequence). Between the trimmed V and J ends, which lost 2 bases and 4 bases, there was a span of 11 bases. The CDR3 length is 14 residues. CDR3 bases: TGTGCCAGCAGCTTAAGTCGAGGGGCCACTGAAGCTTTCTTT. Translated: CASSLSRGATEAFF. Complete variable domain (other parts from reference TRBV13 and TRBJ1-1): AAGVIQSPRHLIKEKRETATLKCYPIPRHDTVYWYQQGPGQDPQFLISFYEKMQSDKGSIPDRFSAQQFSDYHSELNMSSLELGDSALYFCASSLSRGATEAFFGQGTRLTVV.